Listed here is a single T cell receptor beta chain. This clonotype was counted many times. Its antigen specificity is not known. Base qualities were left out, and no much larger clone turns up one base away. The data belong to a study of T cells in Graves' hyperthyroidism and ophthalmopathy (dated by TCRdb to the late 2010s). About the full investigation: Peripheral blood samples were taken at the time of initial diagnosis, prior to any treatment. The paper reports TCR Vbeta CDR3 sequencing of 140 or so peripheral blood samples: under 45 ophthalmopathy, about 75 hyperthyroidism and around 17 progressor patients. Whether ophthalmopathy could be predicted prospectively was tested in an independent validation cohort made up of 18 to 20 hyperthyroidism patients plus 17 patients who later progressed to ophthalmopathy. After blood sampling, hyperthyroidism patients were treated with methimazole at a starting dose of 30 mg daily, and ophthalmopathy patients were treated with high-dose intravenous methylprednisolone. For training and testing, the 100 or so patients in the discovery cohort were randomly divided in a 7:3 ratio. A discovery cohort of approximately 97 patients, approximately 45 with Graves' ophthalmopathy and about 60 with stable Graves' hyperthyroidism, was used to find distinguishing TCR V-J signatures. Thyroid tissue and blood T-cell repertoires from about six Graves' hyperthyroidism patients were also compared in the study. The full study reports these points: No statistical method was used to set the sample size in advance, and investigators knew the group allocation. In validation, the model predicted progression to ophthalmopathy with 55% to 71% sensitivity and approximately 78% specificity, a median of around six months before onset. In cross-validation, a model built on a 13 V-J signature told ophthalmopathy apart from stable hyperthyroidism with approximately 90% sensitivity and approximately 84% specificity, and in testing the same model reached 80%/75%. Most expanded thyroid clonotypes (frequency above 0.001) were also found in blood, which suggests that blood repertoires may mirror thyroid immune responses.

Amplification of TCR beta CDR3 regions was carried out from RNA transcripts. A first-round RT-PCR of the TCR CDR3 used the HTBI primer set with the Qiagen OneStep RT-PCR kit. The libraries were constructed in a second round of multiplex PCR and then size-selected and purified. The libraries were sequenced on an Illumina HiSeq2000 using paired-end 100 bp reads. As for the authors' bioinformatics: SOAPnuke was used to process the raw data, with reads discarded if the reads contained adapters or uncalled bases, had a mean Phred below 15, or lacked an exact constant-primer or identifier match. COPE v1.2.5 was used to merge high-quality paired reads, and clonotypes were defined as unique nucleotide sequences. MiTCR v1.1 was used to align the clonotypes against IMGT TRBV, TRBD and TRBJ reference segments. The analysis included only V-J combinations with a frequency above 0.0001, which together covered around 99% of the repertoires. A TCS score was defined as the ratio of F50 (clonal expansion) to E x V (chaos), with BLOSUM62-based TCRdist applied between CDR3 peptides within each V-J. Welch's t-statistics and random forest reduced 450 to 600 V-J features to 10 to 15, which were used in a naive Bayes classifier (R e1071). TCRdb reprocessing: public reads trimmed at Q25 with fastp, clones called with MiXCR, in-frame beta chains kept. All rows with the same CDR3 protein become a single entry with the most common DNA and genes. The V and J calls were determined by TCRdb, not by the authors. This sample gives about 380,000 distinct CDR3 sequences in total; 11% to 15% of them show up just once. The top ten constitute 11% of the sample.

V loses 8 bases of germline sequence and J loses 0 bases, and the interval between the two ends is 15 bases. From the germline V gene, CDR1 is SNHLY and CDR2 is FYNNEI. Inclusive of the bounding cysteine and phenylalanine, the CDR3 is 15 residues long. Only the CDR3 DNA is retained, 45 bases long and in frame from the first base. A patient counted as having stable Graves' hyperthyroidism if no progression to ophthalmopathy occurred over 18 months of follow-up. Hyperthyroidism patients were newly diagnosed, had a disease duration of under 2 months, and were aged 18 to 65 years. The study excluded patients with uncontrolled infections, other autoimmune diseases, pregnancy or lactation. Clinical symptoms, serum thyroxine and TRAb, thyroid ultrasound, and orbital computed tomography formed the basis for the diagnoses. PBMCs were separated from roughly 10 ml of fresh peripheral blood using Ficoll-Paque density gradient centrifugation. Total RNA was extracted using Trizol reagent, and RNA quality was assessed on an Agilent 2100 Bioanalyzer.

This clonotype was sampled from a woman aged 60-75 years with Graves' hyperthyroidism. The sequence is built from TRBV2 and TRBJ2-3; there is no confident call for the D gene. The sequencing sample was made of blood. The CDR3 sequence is CASSERVLSTDTQYF. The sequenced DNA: TGTGCCAGCTCAGAACGGGTACTTAGCACAGATACGCAGTATTTT.